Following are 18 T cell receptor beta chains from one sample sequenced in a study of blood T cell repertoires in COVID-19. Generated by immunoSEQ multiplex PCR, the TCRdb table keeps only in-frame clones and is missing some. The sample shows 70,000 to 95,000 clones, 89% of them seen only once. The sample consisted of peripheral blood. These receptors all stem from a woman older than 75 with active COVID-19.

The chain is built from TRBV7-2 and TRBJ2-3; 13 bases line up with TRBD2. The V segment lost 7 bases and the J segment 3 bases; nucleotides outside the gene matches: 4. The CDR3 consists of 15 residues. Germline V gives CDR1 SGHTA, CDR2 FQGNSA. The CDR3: CASKGLAGVTDTQYF. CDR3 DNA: TGTGCCAGCAAAGGACTAGCGGGAGTAACAGATACGCAGTATTTT.

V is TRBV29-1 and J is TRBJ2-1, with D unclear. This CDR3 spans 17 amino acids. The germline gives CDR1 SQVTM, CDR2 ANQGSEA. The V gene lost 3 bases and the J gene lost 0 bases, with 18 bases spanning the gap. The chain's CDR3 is CSVELLGQTSSYNEQFF. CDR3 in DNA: TGCAGCGTTGAGCTCCTGGGTCAGACAAGCTCCTACAATGAGCAGTTCTTC.

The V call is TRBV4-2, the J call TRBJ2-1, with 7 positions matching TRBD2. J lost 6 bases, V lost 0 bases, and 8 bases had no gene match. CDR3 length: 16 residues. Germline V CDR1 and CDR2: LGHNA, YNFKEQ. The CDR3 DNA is TGTGCCAGCAGCCAAGAACTTGCGGGAGTCGGCAATGAGCAGTTCTTC. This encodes CASSQELAGVGNEQFF.

The CDR3 here is CASSSPRLSTDTQYF. CDR3 DNA: TGTGCCAGCAGCTCCCCCCGACTATCCACAGATACGCAGTATTTT. The gene calls are TRBV28 and TRBJ2-3, with D maybe TRBD2 (5 bases). Germline assignment: CDR1 MDHEN and CDR2 SYDVKM. Trimming took 6 bases from V and 2 from J, leaving 15 bases between them. The CDR3 runs 15 residues.

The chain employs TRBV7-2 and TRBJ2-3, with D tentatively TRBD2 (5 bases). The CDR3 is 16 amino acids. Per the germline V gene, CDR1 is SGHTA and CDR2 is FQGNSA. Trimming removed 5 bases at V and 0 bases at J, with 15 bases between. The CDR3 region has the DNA TGTGCCAGCAGCCTTCGGGCCTCGGGGAGCACAGATACGCAGTATTTT. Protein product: CASSLRASGSTDTQYF. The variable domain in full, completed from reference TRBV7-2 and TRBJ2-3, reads GAGVSQSPSNKVTEKGKDVELRCDPISGHTALYWYRQSLGQGLEFLIYFQGNSAPDKSGLPSDRFSAERTGGSVSTLTIQRTQQEDSAVYLCASSLRASGSTDTQYFGPGTRLTVL.

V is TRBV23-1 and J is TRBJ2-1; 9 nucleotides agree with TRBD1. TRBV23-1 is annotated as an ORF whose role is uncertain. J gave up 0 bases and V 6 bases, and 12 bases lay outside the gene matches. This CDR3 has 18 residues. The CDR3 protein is CASRPGTGSEGSYNEQFF. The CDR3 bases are TGCGCCAGCAGACCCGGGACAGGGTCTGAAGGCTCCTACAATGAGCAGTTCTTC.

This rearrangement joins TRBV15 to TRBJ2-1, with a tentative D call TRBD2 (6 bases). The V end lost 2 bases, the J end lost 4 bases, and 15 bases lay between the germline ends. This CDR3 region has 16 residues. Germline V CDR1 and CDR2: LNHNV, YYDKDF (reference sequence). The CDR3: CATSRSSGSPYNEQFF. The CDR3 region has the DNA TGTGCCACCAGCAGAAGTAGCGGATCTCCTTACAATGAGCAGTTCTTC.

The CDR3 spells CASSPTAGLGQFF. DNA for the CDR3: TGTGCCAGCTCACCGACCGCGGGACTAGGACAGTTCTTC. This chain connects TRBV18 to TRBJ2-1; TRBD2 agrees at 8 bases. CDR1 is KGHSH, CDR2 LQKENI, per germline. Germline trimming cut 3 bases from V and 13 bases from J; bases unmatched to any gene: 8. The CDR3 totals 13 residues.

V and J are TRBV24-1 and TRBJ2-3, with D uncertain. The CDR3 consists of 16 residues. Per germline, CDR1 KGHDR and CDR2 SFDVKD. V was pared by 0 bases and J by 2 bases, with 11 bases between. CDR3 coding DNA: TGTGCCACCAGTGATTTGCACTCCCGGTCCACAGATACGCAGTATTTT. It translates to CATSDLHSRSTDTQYF.

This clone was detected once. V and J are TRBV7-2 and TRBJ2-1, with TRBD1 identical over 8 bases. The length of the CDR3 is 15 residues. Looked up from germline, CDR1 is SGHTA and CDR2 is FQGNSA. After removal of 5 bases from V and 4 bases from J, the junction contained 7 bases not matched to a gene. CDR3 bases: TGTGCCAGCAGCCCTACAGGGGGAAGATACAATGAGCAGTTCTTC. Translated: CASSPTGGRYNEQFF.

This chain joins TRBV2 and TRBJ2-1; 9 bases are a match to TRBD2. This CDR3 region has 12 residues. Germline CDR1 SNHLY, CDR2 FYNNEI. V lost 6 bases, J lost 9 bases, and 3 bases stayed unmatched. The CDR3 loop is CASRLAGPEQFF. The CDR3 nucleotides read TGTGCCAGCAGACTAGCGGGCCCTGAGCAGTTCTTC.

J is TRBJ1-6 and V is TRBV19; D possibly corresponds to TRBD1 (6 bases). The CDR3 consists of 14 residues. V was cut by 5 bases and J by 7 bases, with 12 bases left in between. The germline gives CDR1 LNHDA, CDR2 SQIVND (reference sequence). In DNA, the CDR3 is TGTGCCAGTAGTCCGGACAGAAACAATTCACCCCTCCACTTT. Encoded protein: CASSPDRNNSPLHF.

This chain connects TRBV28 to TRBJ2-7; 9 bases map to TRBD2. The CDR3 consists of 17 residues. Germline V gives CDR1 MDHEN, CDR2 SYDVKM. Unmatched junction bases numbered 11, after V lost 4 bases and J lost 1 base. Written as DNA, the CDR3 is TGTGCCAGCAGTTCCTCCCGTCTAGCGGGATCTTCCTACGAGCAGTACTTC. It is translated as CASSSSRLAGSSYEQYF.

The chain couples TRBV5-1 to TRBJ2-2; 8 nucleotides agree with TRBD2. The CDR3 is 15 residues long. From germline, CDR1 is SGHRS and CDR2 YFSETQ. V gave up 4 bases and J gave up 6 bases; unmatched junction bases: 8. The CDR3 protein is CASSPGGRGSGELFF. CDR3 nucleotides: TGCGCCAGCAGCCCGGGGGGGCGCGGTTCCGGGGAGCTGTTTTTT.

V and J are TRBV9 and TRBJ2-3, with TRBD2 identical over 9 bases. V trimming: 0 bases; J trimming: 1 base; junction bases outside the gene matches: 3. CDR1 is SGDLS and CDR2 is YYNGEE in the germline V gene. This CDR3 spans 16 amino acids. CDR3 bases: TGTGCCAGCAGCGTAGATGCTAGCGGGGGCACAGATACGCAGTATTTT. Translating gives CASSVDASGGTDTQYF.

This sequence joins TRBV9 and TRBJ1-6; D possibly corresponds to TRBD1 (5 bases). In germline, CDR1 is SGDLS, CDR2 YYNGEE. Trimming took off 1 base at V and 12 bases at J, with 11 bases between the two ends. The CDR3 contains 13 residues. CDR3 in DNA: TGTGCCAGCAGCGTATGGACGGGGGGACCCCTCCACTTT. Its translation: CASSVWTGGPLHF.

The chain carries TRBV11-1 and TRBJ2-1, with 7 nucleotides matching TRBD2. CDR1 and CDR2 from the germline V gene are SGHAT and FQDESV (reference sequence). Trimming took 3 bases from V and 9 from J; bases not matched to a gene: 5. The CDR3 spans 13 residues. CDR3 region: CASSFGGSGEQFF. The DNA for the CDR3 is TGTGCCAGCAGCTTCGGCGGGAGCGGTGAGCAGTTCTTC.

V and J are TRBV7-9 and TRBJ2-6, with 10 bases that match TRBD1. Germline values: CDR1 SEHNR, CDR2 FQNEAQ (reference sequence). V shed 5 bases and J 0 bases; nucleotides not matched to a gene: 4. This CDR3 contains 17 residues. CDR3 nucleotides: TGTGCCAGCAGCCCGGGACAGGGGATCTCTGGGGCCAACGTCCTGACTTTC. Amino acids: CASSPGQGISGANVLTF.